This TCR beta chain was identified in a study of CDR3 diversity in severe acne (dated by TCRdb to the late 2010s). Libraries were prepared through PCR. The run used an Illumina HiSeq 2000. The public sequencing data were trimmed at Q25 with fastp and processed into clonotypes with MiXCR by TCRdb, which kept only in-frame beta chains. Under each unique CDR3 protein, matching rows form one entry showing the most common genes and DNA. A total of more than 85,000 distinct CDR3 sequences appear in this sample, around 47% of them only once. The ten top clones hold around 10% of the sample. The germline V gene encodes CDR1 SGHDT and CDR2 YYEEEE. V is clipped by 1 base and J by 0 bases, and the sequence between their germline boundaries is 13 bases long. The CDR3 numbers 16 residues from cysteine through phenylalanine. Only CDR3 DNA is held: 48 bases, read in frame from base 1. This clonotype came up a few times. Which antigen it targets is not known. Base qualities are not recorded, but no much larger clone differs from it by a single base.

This sequence was found in a male donor with severe acne vulgaris. The rearrangement combines TRBV5-6 with TRBJ1-1, with a weak D call of TRBD1 (6 bases match). Sequencing was carried out using blood. The DNA sequence is given as TGTGCCAGCAGCTTGTTGGGAGGGGGGATGAACACTGAAGCTTTCTTT. It codes for CASSLLGGGMNTEAFF.